This T cell receptor beta chain was identified in a study of long-term antiretroviral therapy in people with HIV. The study's findings and limits: Across all time points, the repertoire was dominated by clones that expanded before ART. After ART, diversity increased yet remained lower than transplant donor controls.

Run at survey level, the immunoSEQ assay was version v3.0. Sequencing was directed toward about 40,000-50,000 T-cell genomes in each sample. Method: immunoSEQ multiplex PCR; TCRdb's copy keeps in-frame clones and lacks some. Of 25,000 to 35,000 clones in the sample, about three quarters were seen once. Germline CDR1 and CDR2: GTSNPN and SVGIG (reference sequence). The CDR3 loop spans 11 amino acids. The ends were cut back, 7 bases at V and 3 bases at J, with 9 bases in the middle. On this clone itself: Its antigen remains unidentified.

Every specimen provided 1-10 million cryopreserved PBMC before DNA extraction took place. Sequenced material: unsorted PBMCs, taken 3.1 years after starting antiretroviral therapy. This clonotype was sampled from a woman aged 45 to 65 with HIV. The chain employs TRBV30 and TRBJ1-1, with a possible D match to TRBD1 (6 bases). The CDR3 sequence is CASHRDTEAFF. The CDR3 nucleotides read TGTGCCTCGCACAGGGACACTGAAGCTTTCTTT. The full variable domain, rest sourced from reference TRBV30 and TRBJ1-1, is SQTIHQWPATLVQPVGSPLSLECTVEGTSNPNLYWYRQAAGRGLQLLFYSVGIGQISSEVPQNLSASRPQDRQFILSSKKLLLSDSGFYLCASHRDTEAFFGQGTRLTVV.